The rows below give T cell receptor beta chains drawn from one sample of a study of CD8+ T cells in alopecia areata. Clones were read by immunoSEQ multiplex PCR, and TCRdb kept only the in-frame ones, dropping some. In the table there are about 220,000 clones, 50% to 70% of which are singletons. The sample was CD4+ T cells sorted from blood, taken at week 4, from a patient treated with tofacitinib. These receptors came from a human donor with alopecia areata. Each CDR3 is given without its conserved first and last residue.

j_call v_call cdr3_aa
TRBJ2-3 TRBV29-1 SVGDLTDTQY
TRBJ2-1 TRBV10-3 AISLGGNEQF
TRBJ1-4 TRBV5-1 ATREGANEKLF
TRBJ2-7 TRBV6-5 ASSYDRGYEQY
TRBJ1-1 TRBV2 ASSASRNTEAF
TRBJ2-2 TRBV10-3 AISAVDREYTGELF
TRBJ1-6 TRBV30 AWSADGSSPLH
TRBJ2-7 TRBV15 ATSREVRVYEQY
TRBJ2-7 TRBV27 ASSLTPTRGYEQY
TRBJ1-2 TRBV30 AWISGRRSNYGYT
TRBJ1-4 TRBV6-5 ASTQLPGGEKLF
TRBJ2-6 TRBV29-1 SATSGANVLT
TRBJ2-4 TRBV7-9 ASSSSGQGDIQY
TRBJ1-2 TRBV30 AWSVEGRGRYT
TRBJ2-3 TRBV29-1 SVHDGGDTQY
TRBJ2-5 TRBV5-1 ASSSQGQETQY
TRBJ2-7 TRBV9 ASSVGELHEQY
TRBJ1-4 TRBV2 AIREGPSEKLF
TRBJ1-2 TRBV10-3 AISDGGGYGYT
TRBJ1-2 TRBV27 ASSFRGGTHGYT
TRBJ2-7 TRBV10-3 AISESPGQYSYEQY
TRBJ2-2 TRBV5-1 ASRSETGPTGELF